The T cell receptor beta chain under discussion was sequenced for a study of T-cell reconstitution after alpha-beta-depleted transplantation in children. The V end lost 4 bases, the J end lost 2 bases, and 9 bases lay between the germline ends. The CDR3 runs to 14 residues. The germline V gene has CDR1 SGHRS and CDR2 YFSETQ. This clonotype was observed a handful of times. Preparation of the TCRbeta library used unique molecular identifiers. TCRdb analysed the PCR reads with MiXCR anew, one entry per CDR3 protein. The table lists approximately 400,000 distinct CDR3 sequences, roughly 16% of them singletons, with under 30% in the top ten.

The sample consisted of PBMCs, mostly from graft donor cells, taken 360 days after TCRalphabeta/CD19-depleted stem cell transplant. The V and J genes are TRBV5-1 and TRBJ1-4; perhaps TRBD1 as D (5 bases). The clonotype comes from a boy less than two years old who had a stem cell transplant for Wiskott-Aldrich syndrome, so the T cells may come from the graft donor. In DNA form, the CDR3 reads TGCGCCAGCAGCCGGGGGGAGACTAATGAAAAACTGTTTTTT. The encoded protein is CASSRGETNEKLFF.